This entry describes one T cell receptor beta chain. Antigen: not known. This entry belongs to a study of CD8+ T cells in alopecia areata. Looking at the study overall: Twice a day, 5 to 10 mg of oral tofacitinib was administered to treated patients. The duration of tofacitinib was 6 to 18 months, with 6 months off drug afterward. The study's findings and limits: Across lesional scalp, and particularly alopecia totalis/universalis, clonality surpassed that of normal scalp. Tofacitinib delivered significant drops in scalp clonality and in expanded CD8+ clones among the top 100.

The sample's treatment: oral pan-JAK inhibitor, 5-10 mg twice daily. Collected material from alopecia areata patients comprised lesional scalp punch biopsies and peripheral blood. In each case, RNA was isolated and then reverse transcribed into cDNA as the sequencing template. Clones were read by immunoSEQ multiplex PCR, and TCRdb kept only the in-frame ones, dropping some. Among around 19,000 clones listed, approximately 56% were seen once. The sequence was collected from a human donor with alopecia areata. The specimen comprised skin, sampled at week 4, from a patient treated with tofacitinib.

CDR3 DNA: TGTGCCAGCAGTTTCGGGGGACAGTGGCGTTACGAGCAGTACTTC. It translates to CASSFGGQWRYEQYF. The chain combines TRBV28 with TRBJ2-7, with D perhaps TRBD1 (7 bases). The CDR3 extends over 15 amino acids. The germline V and J ends were trimmed by 3 bases and 4 bases, with 16 bases remaining between them. Looked up from germline, CDR1 is MDHEN and CDR2 is SYDVKM.